The 3 T cell receptor beta chains below all came from one sample that was sequenced in a study of T cell repertoires in cytomegalovirus infection. TCRdb passed the reads through MiXCR, listing each CDR3 protein once. The sample records 150,000 to 200,000 distinct CDR3 sequences, about an eighth being singletons. Sequenced sample: PBMCs. The receptors were sampled from a human donor in good health (CMV status not recorded). Some clones in this sample may be carry-over from other donors' samples.

This clonotype was observed at least ten times. The chain links TRBV4-3 to TRBJ1-1; D is undetermined. CDR3 size: 16 residues. Between the trimmed V and J ends, which lost 2 bases and 1 base, there was a span of 14 bases. Germline CDR1 reads LGHNA; CDR2 reads YSLEER. CDR3 amino acids: CASSQTFTHTNTEAFF. The DNA of the CDR3 is TGCGCCAGCAGCCAAACCTTCACGCACACGAACACTGAAGCTTTCTTT.

This clonotype came up many times. This chain joins TRBV7-2 and TRBJ2-5; D is unclear. V lost 6 bases to trimming and J lost 2 bases, with 10 bases between them. The CDR3 consists of 13 residues. Germline-derived CDR1 and CDR2 are SGHTA and FQGNSA. The CDR3, as DNA: TGTGCCAGCAGATCTTTCGGTCAAGAGACCCAGTACTTC. It translates to CASRSFGQETQYF. Full variable domain (outside the CDR3, taken from reference TRBV7-2 and TRBJ2-5): GAGVSQSPSNKVTEKGKDVELRCDPISGHTALYWYRQSLGQGLEFLIYFQGNSAPDKSGLPSDRFSAERTGGSVSTLTIQRTQQEDSAVYLCASRSFGQETQYFGPGTRLLVL.

This clonotype was seen only a few times. This sequence joins TRBV10-1 and TRBJ2-7; D could derive from TRBD1 or TRBD2 (5 bases each). Germline CDR1 is WNHNN and CDR2 is SYGVQD (reference sequence). This CDR3 has 19 residues. The V and J ends lost 10 bases and 10 bases respectively, with 41 bases between them. The CDR3 protein is CAKGRPVSESRSRRGCQYF. As DNA, the CDR3 is TGCGCCAAGGGGAGACCTGTCAGTGAGTCTCGCTCAAGAAGGGGCTGCCAGTACTTC.